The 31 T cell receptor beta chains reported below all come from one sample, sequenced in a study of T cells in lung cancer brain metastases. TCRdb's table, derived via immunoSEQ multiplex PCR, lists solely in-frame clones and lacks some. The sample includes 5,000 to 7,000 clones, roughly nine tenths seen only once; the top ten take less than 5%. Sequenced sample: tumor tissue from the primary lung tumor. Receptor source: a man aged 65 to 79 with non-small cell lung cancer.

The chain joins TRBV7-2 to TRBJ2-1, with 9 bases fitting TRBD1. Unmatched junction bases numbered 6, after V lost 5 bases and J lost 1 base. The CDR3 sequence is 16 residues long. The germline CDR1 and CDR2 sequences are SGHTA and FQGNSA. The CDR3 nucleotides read TGTGCCAGCAGCCGCGTGACAGGGGGGTCCTACAATGAGCAGTTCTTC. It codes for CASSRVTGGSYNEQFF. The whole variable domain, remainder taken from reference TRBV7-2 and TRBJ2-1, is GAGVSQSPSNKVTEKGKDVELRCDPISGHTALYWYRQSLGQGLEFLIYFQGNSAPDKSGLPSDRFSAERTGGSVSTLTIQRTQQEDSAVYLCASSRVTGGSYNEQFFGPGTRLTVL.

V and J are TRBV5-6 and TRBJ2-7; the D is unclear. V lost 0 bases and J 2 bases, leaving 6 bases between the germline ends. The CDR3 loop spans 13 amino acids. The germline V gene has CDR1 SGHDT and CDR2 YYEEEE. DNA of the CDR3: TGTGCCAGCAGCTTGGCTGACACCTACGAGCAGTACTTC. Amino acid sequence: CASSLADTYEQYF.

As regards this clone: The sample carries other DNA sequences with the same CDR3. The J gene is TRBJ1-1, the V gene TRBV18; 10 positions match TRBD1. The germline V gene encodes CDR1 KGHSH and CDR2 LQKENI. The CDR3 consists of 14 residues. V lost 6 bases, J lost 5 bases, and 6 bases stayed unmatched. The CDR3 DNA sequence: TGTGCCAGCTCCCAGGGACAGGGGAGTACTGAAGCTTTCTTT. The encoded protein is CASSQGQGSTEAFF.

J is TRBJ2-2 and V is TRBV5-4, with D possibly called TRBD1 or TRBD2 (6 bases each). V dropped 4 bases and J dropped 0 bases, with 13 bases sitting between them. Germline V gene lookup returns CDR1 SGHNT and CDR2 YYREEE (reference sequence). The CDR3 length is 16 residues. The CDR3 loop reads CASSRGGTANTGELFF. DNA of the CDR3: TGTGCCAGCAGCCGAGGGGGGACTGCGAACACCGGGGAGCTGTTTTTT.

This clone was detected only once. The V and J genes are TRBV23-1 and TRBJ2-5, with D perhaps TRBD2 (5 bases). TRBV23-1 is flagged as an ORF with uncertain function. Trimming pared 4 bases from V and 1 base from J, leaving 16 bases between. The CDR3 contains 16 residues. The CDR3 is CASSPEPDFTQETQYF. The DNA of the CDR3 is TGCGCCAGCAGTCCCGAACCGGACTTTACCCAAGAGACCCAGTACTTC.

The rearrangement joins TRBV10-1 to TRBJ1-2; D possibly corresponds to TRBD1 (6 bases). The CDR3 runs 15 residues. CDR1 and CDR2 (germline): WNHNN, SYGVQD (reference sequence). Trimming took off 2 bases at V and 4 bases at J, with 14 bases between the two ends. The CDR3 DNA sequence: TGCGCCAGCAGTGAGAGGGGGGACGGAACCTATGGCTACACCTTC. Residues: CASSERGDGTYGYTF.

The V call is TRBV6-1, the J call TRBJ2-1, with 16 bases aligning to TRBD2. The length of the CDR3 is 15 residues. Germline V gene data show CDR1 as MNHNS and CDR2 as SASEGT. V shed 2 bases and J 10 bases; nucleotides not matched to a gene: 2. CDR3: CASSEPGLAGGEQFF. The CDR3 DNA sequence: TGTGCCAGCAGTGAACCGGGACTAGCGGGAGGGGAGCAGTTCTTC.

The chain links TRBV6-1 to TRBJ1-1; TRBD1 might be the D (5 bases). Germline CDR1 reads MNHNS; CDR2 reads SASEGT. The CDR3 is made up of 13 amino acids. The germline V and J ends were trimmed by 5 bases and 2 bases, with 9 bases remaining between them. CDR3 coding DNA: TGTGCCAGCAGTCTTGGACACAACACTGAAGCTTTCTTT. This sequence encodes CASSLGHNTEAFF.

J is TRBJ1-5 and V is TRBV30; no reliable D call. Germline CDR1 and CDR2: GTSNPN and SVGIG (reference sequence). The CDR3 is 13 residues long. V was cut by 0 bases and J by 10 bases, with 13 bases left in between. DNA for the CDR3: TGTGCCTGGAGTGTAGGTTTGGGTAGTCCCCAGCATTTT. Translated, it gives CAWSVGLGSPQHF.

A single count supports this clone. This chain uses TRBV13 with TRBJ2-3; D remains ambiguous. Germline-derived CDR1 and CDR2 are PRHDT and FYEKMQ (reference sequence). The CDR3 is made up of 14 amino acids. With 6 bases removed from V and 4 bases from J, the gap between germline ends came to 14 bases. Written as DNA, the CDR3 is TGTGCCAGCAGTAGAGGATCACGGGCAGATACGCAGTATTTT. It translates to CASSRGSRADTQYF. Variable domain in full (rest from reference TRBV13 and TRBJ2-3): AAGVIQSPRHLIKEKRETATLKCYPIPRHDTVYWYQQGPGQDPQFLISFYEKMQSDKGSIPDRFSAQQFSDYHSELNMSSLELGDSALYFCASSRGSRADTQYFGPGTRLTVL.

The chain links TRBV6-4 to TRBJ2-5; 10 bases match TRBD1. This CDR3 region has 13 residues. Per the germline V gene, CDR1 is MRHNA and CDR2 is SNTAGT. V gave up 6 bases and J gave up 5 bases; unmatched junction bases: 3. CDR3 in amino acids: CASSPTGGETQYF. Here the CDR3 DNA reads TGTGCCAGCAGCCCGACAGGGGGCGAGACCCAGTACTTC.

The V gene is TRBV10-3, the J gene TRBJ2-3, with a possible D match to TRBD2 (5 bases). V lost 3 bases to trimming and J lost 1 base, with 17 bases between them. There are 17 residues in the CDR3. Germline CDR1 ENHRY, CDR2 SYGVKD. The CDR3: CAISDYVEAEGTDTQYF. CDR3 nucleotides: TGTGCCATCAGTGATTATGTTGAAGCGGAGGGCACAGATACGCAGTATTTT.

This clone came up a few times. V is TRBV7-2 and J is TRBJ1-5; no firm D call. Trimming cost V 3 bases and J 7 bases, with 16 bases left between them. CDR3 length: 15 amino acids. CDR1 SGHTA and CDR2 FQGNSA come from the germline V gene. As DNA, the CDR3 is TGTGCCAGCAGCTTTTATGGGGTGGGTTTGCAGCCCCAGCATTTT. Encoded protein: CASSFYGVGLQPQHF.

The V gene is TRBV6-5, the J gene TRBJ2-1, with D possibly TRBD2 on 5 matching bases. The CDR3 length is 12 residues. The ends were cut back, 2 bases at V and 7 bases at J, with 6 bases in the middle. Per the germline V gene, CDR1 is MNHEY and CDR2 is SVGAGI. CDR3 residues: CASSYGRNEQFF. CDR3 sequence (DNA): TGTGCCAGCAGTTACGGGAGAAATGAGCAGTTCTTC.

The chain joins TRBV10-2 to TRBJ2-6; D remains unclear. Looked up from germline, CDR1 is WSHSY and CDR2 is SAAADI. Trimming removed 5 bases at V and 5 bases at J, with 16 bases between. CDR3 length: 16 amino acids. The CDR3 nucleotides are TGCGCCAGCAGTTTATGGAAACAAAGTCGGGCCAACGTCCTGACTTTC. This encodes CASSLWKQSRANVLTF.

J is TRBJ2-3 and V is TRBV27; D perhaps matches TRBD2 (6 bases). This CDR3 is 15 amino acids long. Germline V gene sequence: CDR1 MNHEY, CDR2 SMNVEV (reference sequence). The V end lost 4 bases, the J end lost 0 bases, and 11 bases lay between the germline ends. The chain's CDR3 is CASSYLGTSTDTQYF. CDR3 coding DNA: TGTGCCAGCAGTTACCTTGGGACTAGCACAGATACGCAGTATTTT.

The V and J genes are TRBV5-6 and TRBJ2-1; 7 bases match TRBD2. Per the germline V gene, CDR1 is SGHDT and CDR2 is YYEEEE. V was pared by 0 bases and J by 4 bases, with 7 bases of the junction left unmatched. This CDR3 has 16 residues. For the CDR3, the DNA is TGTGCCAGCAGCTTGGGTCCGGGAGGCAGGTACAATGAGCAGTTCTTC. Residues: CASSLGPGGRYNEQFF. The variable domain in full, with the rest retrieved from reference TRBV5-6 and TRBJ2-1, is DAGVTQSPTHLIKTRGQQVTLRCSPKSGHDTVSWYQQALGQGPQFIFQYYEEEERQRGNFPDRFSGHQFPNYSSELNVNALLLGDSALYLCASSLGPGGRYNEQFFGPGTRLTVL.

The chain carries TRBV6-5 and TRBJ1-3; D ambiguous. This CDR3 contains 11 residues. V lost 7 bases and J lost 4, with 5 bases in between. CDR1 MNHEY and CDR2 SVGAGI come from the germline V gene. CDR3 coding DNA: TGTGCCAGCAAACGCGGAAACACCATATATTTT. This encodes CASKRGNTIYF.

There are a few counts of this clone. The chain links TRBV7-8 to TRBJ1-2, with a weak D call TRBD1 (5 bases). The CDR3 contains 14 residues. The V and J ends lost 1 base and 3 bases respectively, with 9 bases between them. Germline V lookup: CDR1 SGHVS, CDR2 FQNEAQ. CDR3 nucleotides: TGTGCCAGCAGCTTAGAGGGGCAAGACTATGGCTACACCTTC. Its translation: CASSLEGQDYGYTF. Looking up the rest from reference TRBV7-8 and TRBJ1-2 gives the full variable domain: GAGVSQSPRYKVAKRGQDVALRCDPISGHVSLFWYQQALGQGPEFLTYFQNEAQLDKSGLPSDRFFAERPEGSVSTLKIQRTQQEDSAVYLCASSLEGQDYGYTFGSGTRLTVV.

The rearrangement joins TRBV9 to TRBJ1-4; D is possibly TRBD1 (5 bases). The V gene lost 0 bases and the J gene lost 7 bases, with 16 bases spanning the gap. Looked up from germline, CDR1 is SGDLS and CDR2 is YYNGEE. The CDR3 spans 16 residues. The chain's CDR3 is CASSVGGRQRGEKLFF. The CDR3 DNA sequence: TGTGCCAGCAGCGTAGGGGGACGGCAGCGCGGTGAAAAACTGTTTTTT.

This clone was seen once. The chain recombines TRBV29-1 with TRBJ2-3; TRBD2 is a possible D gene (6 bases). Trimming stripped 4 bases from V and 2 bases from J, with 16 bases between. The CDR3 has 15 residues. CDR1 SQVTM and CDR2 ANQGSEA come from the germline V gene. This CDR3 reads CSVVLSRDSTDTQYF. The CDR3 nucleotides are TGCAGCGTTGTTCTGTCAAGGGACTCCACAGATACGCAGTATTTT.

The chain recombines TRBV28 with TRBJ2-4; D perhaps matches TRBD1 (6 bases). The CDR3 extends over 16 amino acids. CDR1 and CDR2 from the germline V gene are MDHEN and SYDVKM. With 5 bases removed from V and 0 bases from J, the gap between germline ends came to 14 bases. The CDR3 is CASSAQGARAKNIQYF. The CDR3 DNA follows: TGTGCCAGCAGTGCACAGGGTGCCAGAGCCAAAAACATTCAGTACTTC.

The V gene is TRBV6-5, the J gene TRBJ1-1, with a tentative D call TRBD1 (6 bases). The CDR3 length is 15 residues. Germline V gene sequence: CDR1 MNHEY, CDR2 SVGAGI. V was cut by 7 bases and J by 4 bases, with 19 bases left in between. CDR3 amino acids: CASMRQGSWSTEAFF. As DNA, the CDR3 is TGTGCCAGCATGAGGCAGGGGAGTTGGAGCACTGAAGCTTTCTTT.

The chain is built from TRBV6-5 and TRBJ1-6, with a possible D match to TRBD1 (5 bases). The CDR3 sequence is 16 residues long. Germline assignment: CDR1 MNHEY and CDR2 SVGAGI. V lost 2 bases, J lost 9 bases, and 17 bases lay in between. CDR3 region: CASSYGHTRGSSPLHF. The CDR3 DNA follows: TGTGCCAGCAGTTACGGTCACACCCGGGGGAGTTCACCCCTCCACTTT.

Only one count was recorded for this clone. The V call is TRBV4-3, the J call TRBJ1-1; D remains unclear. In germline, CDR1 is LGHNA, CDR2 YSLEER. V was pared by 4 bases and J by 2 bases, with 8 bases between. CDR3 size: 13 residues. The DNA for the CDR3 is TGCGCCAGCAGCCCGTTCAGAAACACTGAAGCTTTCTTT. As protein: CASSPFRNTEAFF.

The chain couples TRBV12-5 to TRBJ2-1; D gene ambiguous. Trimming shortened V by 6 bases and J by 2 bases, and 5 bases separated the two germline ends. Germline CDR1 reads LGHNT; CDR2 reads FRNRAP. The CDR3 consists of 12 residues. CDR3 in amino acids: CASGVTYNEQFF. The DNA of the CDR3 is TGTGCTAGTGGAGTTACCTACAATGAGCAGTTCTTC.

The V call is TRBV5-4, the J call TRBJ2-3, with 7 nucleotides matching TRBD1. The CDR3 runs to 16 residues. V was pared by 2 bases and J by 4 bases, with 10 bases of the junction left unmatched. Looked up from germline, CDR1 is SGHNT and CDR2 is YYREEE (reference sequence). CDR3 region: CASSLPGQQVSDTQYF. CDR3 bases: TGTGCCAGCAGCTTACCGGGACAGCAAGTTTCAGATACGCAGTATTTT.

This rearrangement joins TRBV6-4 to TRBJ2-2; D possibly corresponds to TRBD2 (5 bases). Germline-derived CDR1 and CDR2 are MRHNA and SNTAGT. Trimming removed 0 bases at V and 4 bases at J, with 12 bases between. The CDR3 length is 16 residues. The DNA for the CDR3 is TGTGCCAGCAGTGACTCTGCGGGCGATCTCACCGGGGAGCTGTTTTTT. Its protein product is CASSDSAGDLTGELFF.

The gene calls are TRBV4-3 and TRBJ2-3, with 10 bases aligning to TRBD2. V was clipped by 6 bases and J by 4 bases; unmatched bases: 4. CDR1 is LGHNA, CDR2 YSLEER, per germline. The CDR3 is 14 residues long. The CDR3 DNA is TGCGCCAGCAGTACACTAGCGGGGTCAGATACGCAGTATTTT. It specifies CASSTLAGSDTQYF.

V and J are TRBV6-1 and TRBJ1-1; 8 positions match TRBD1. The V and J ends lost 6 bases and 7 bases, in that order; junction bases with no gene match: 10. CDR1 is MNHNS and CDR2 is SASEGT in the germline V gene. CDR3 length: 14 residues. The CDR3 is CASSSDRGRDEAFF. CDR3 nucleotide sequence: TGTGCCAGCAGCTCCGACAGGGGAAGAGATGAAGCTTTCTTT.

CDR3 sequence reads: CAISTGPRLYGYTF. CDR3 DNA sequence: TGTGCCATCAGTACGGGACCGCGTCTCTATGGCTACACCTTC. The chain employs TRBV10-3 and TRBJ1-2; TRBD1 is a possible D gene (5 bases). CDR1 and CDR2 (germline): ENHRY, SYGVKD. This CDR3 comprises 14 residues. V was clipped by 5 bases and J by 4 bases, with 14 bases between them.